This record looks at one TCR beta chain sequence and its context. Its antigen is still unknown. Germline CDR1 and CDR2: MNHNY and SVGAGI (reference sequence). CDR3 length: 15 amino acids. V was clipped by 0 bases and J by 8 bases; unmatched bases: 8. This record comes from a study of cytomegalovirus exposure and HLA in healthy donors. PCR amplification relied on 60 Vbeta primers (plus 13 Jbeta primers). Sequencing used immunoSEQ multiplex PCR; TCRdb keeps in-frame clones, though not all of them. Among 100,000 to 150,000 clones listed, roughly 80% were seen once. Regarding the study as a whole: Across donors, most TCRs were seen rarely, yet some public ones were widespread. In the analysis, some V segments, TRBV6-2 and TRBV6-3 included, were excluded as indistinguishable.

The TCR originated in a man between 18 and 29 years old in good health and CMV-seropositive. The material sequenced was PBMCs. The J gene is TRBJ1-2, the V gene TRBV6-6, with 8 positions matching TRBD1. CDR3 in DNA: TGTGCCAGCAGTTACTCAAGACAGGGGATTCGCGGCTACACCTTC. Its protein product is CASSYSRQGIRGYTF.